This TCR beta chain was identified during a study of blood T cell repertoires in COVID-19. The data were produced by immunoSEQ multiplex PCR, yet TCRdb's version contains in-frame clones alone and is incomplete. The repertoire includes approximately 190,000 clones, 84% of them detected once, and 15% to 20% sits in the top ten. Germline loops: CDR1 ENHRY, CDR2 SYGVKD. The CDR3 has 15 residues. The V and J ends lost 5 bases and 7 bases, in that order; junction bases with no gene match: 6. Only one count was recorded for this clone. The clonotype comes from a human donor in a cohort sampled during active COVID-19. Sequenced: peripheral blood. This sequence joins TRBV10-3 and TRBJ2-1; TRBD1 matches at 12 bases. The CDR3 is CAISPGQGAQNEQFF. CDR3 nucleotide sequence: TGTGCCATCAGTCCGGGACAGGGGGCGCAAAATGAGCAGTTCTTC.